Listed here are 25 T cell receptor beta chains from one sample, sequenced in a study of CD8 T cells in Susac syndrome. cDNA came from around 0.54 to 1 ug RNA primed by random hexamers. TCRdb reprocessed the immunoSEQ multiplex PCR reads via MiXCR and lists one record per CDR3 protein. The data hold 200,000 to 250,000 distinct CDR3 sequences, with roughly 96% observed a single time. Sequencing was carried out using CD4+ T cells from PBMCs. The receptors come from a human donor with multiple sclerosis.

The J gene is TRBJ2-1, the V gene TRBV4-1, with unresolved D. This CDR3 has 14 residues. CDR1 MGHRA and CDR2 YSYEKL come from the germline V gene. Trimming removed 1 base at V and 5 bases at J, with 9 bases between. The CDR3 DNA follows: TGCGCCAGCAGCCAAGTTGGCGGTAACAATGAGCAGTTCTTC. Encoded protein: CASSQVGGNNEQFF.

The chain couples TRBV5-6 to TRBJ1-1; TRBD1 matches at 9 bases. The CDR3 totals 15 residues. CDR1 and CDR2 from the germline V gene are SGHDT and YYEEEE. V was clipped by 4 bases and J by 1 base; unmatched bases: 5. The CDR3 DNA reads TGTGCCAGCAGCCCAGGGGGACAGGGGAACACTGAAGCTTTCTTT. Translation gives CASSPGGQGNTEAFF.

This clonotype was counted once. The rearrangement links TRBV29-1 to TRBJ2-7, with 7 bases lining up with TRBD1. V lost 6 bases, J lost 2 bases, and 7 bases stayed unmatched. Germline CDR1 and CDR2: SQVTM and ANQGSEA. This CDR3 region has 13 residues. The CDR3 region has the DNA TGCAGCGTGGGTAAGGGGACAGCCTACGAGCAGTACTTC. This gives the protein CSVGKGTAYEQYF.

Only one count was recorded for this clonotype. J is TRBJ2-7 and V is TRBV7-9; no clear D gene. The CDR3 runs 11 residues. The ends were cut back, 8 bases at V and 7 bases at J, with 12 bases in the middle. CDR1 and CDR2 from the germline V gene are SEHNR and FQNEAQ (reference sequence). For the CDR3, the DNA is TGTGCCAGCGGAACAGTGGGGGAGCAGTACTTC. This sequence encodes CASGTVGEQYF.

V gene TRBV20-1 combines with J gene TRBJ2-3; 10 nucleotides match TRBD2. CDR1 DFQATT and CDR2 SNEGSKA come from the germline V gene (reference sequence). The CDR3 length is 16 residues. V dropped 1 base and J dropped 0; count of bases not matched to a gene: 4. CDR3 in amino acids: CSARASGGSSTDTQYF. CDR3 nucleotides: TGCAGTGCTAGAGCTAGCGGGGGCAGCAGCACAGATACGCAGTATTTT.

The rearrangement links TRBV7-9 to TRBJ2-2, with D unclear. V gave up 2 bases and J gave up 2 bases, with 6 bases separating them. Germline loops: CDR1 SEHNR, CDR2 FQNEAQ (reference sequence). CDR3 length equals 14 residues. As DNA, the CDR3 is TGTGCCAGCAGCTTAAGGGCCAACACCGGGGAGCTGTTTTTT. Its translation: CASSLRANTGELFF.

The chain links TRBV20-1 to TRBJ2-1; D may be TRBD2 (6 bases). Germline assignment: CDR1 DFQATT and CDR2 SNEGSKA (reference sequence). V lost 0 bases and J lost 0, with 12 bases in between. The CDR3 has 16 residues. The DNA for the CDR3 is TGCAGTGCTAGAGATGGGACGGGGGTCTCCTACAATGAGCAGTTCTTC. Protein sequence: CSARDGTGVSYNEQFF.

V usage is TRBV7-2 and J usage is TRBJ1-5; D is ambiguous. The CDR3 covers 15 residues. Germline assignment: CDR1 SGHTA and CDR2 FQGNSA. The ends were cut back, 1 base at V and 0 bases at J, with 7 bases in the middle. The CDR3 region is CASSLGGYSNQPQHF. Written as DNA, the CDR3 is TGTGCCAGCAGCTTAGGGGGTTATAGCAATCAGCCCCAGCATTTT.

J is TRBJ2-1 and V is TRBV29-1; no definite D call. The CDR3 extends over 11 amino acids. Germline CDR1 reads SQVTM; CDR2 reads ANQGSEA. Deletions cut 7 bases from V and 13 bases from J, with 17 bases between. The CDR3 region is CSAGEVGDQFF. CDR3 coding DNA: TGCAGCGCCGGAGAGGTTGGAGACCAGTTCTTC.

The CDR3 DNA follows: TGCAGTGCTAGAGCAACAGGGGGTAGTCAGCCCCAGCATTTT. Its translation is CSARATGGSQPQHF. The chain uses TRBV20-1 and TRBJ1-5, with 8 bases that match TRBD1. Trimming at V came to 1 base and at J to 6 bases, leaving 5 bases not matched to a gene. Germline V gene data show CDR1 as DFQATT and CDR2 as SNEGSKA (reference sequence). CDR3 length: 14 amino acids.

The chain employs TRBV2 and TRBJ2-3; 11 nucleotides line up with TRBD1. CDR1 SNHLY and CDR2 FYNNEI come from the germline V gene. The junction had 3 bases not matched to a gene; V was cut back by 3 bases and J by 1 base. The CDR3 runs to 16 residues. Written as DNA, the CDR3 is TGTGCCAGCAGTGATCCGGGACAGGGGGGCACAGATACGCAGTATTTT. This gives the protein CASSDPGQGGTDTQYF.

The chain combines TRBV29-1 with TRBJ1-1; D perhaps matches TRBD1 (5 bases). The CDR3 is 13 residues long. Germline CDR1 reads SQVTM; CDR2 reads ANQGSEA. V dropped 4 bases and J dropped 2 bases, with 11 bases sitting between them. CDR3 coding DNA: TGCAGCGTTGGGGAGGGGTTCAACACTGAAGCTTTCTTT. Translated, it gives CSVGEGFNTEAFF.

J is TRBJ1-5 and V is TRBV2; 8 positions match TRBD1. V shed 5 bases and J 5 bases; nucleotides not matched to a gene: 2. The CDR3 spans 13 residues. Germline CDR1 and CDR2: SNHLY and FYNNEI. The CDR3 sequence: CASSPGGYQPQHF. The CDR3 region has the DNA TGTGCCAGCAGTCCAGGGGGCTATCAGCCCCAGCATTTT.

The chain recombines TRBV24-1 with TRBJ2-1; D is undetermined. CDR3 size: 13 residues. Trimming shortened V by 0 bases and J by 5 bases, and 4 bases separated the two germline ends. The V gene's germline CDR1 is KGHDR and CDR2 SFDVKD. The CDR3 sequence: CATSDLQDNEQFF. The CDR3 region has the DNA TGTGCCACCAGTGATTTGCAGGACAATGAGCAGTTCTTC.

V and J are TRBV7-9 and TRBJ2-5; D is ambiguous. The CDR3 length is 12 residues. With 1 base removed from V and 5 bases from J, the gap between germline ends came to 5 bases. The V gene's germline CDR1 is SEHNR and CDR2 FQNEAQ (reference sequence). The CDR3 here is CASSLEAETQYF. CDR3 bases: TGTGCCAGCAGCTTAGAAGCGGAGACCCAGTACTTC.

In this sample, this clonotype turned up once. This sequence joins TRBV7-9 and TRBJ1-4, with D unresolved. Trimming shortened V by 0 bases and J by 2 bases, and 10 bases separated the two germline ends. The CDR3 length is 16 residues. The germline V gene has CDR1 SEHNR and CDR2 FQNEAQ (reference sequence). The CDR3 loop is CASSLASGGTNEKLFF. CDR3 coding DNA: TGTGCCAGCAGCTTAGCGTCGGGAGGTACTAATGAAAAACTGTTTTTT.

The chain links TRBV5-1 to TRBJ2-1; TRBD2 is a possible D gene (6 bases). This CDR3 region has 14 residues. V gave up 4 bases and J gave up 4 bases, with 12 bases separating them. CDR1 is SGHRS and CDR2 is YFSETQ in the germline V gene. The CDR3 loop is CASSRDLQYNEQFF. CDR3 bases: TGCGCCAGCAGCCGGGACTTACAGTACAATGAGCAGTTCTTC.

This sequence joins TRBV29-1 and TRBJ2-5; D uncertain. Trimming removed 4 bases from V and 3 bases from J, with 6 bases in between. The CDR3 covers 11 residues. Germline V CDR1 and CDR2: SQVTM, ANQGSEA. CDR3 in DNA: TGCAGCGTTGGCGGCGAAGAGACCCAGTACTTC. Translation: CSVGGEETQYF.

This chain joins TRBV5-1 and TRBJ2-7, with TRBD2 as a possible D gene (6 bases). The CDR3 sequence is 14 residues long. The V gene lost 4 bases and the J gene lost 4 bases, with 15 bases spanning the gap. From germline, CDR1 is SGHRS and CDR2 YFSETQ. The CDR3 loop reads CASSRTPGGYEQYF. The CDR3 coding sequence is TGCGCCAGCAGCCGAACTCCCGGAGGGTACGAGCAGTACTTC. Using reference TRBV5-1 and TRBJ2-7 for the parts outside the CDR3, the full variable domain is KAGVTQTPRYLIKTRGQQVTLSCSPISGHRSVSWYQQTPGQGLQFLFEYFSETQRNKGNFPGRFSGRQFSNSRSEMNVSTLELGDSALYLCASSRTPGGYEQYFGPGTRLTVT.

The chain joins TRBV30 to TRBJ2-1; perhaps D is TRBD1 or TRBD2 (5 bases each). The CDR3 has 13 amino acids. Per the germline V gene, CDR1 is GTSNPN and CDR2 is SVGIG (reference sequence). With 1 base removed from V and 9 bases from J, the gap between germline ends came to 13 bases. The chain's CDR3 is CAWSGTRDGEQFF. Written as DNA, the CDR3 is TGTGCCTGGAGTGGTACCCGGGACGGTGAGCAGTTCTTC.

This clonotype was seen just once. J is TRBJ2-1 and V is TRBV7-3; D remains unclear. Per the germline V gene, CDR1 is SGHTA and CDR2 is FQGTGA. The V and J ends lost 5 bases and 7 bases respectively, with 12 bases between them. The CDR3 loop spans 13 amino acids. The CDR3 loop reads CASSLRAVNEQFF. The CDR3 nucleotides are TGTGCCAGCAGCCTTAGGGCGGTGAATGAGCAGTTCTTC. The entire variable domain, with the rest obtained from reference TRBV7-3 and TRBJ2-1, is as follows: GAGVSQTPSNKVTEKGKYVELRCDPISGHTALYWYRQSLGQGPEFLIYFQGTGAADDSGLPNDRFFAVRPEGSVSTLKIQRTERGDSAVYLCASSLRAVNEQFFGPGTRLTVL.

This clonotype showed up just once. This chain connects TRBV29-1 to TRBJ2-1; D not certain. The ends were cut back, 2 bases at V and 12 bases at J, with 5 bases in the middle. CDR1 SQVTM and CDR2 ANQGSEA come from the germline V gene. The length of the CDR3 is 9 residues. CDR3 region: CSVETGQFF. CDR3 nucleotides: TGCAGCGTTGAAACGGGGCAGTTCTTC.

The chain uses TRBV2 and TRBJ2-1; no reliable D call. The ends were cut back, 4 bases at V and 10 bases at J, with 11 bases in the middle. The CDR3 totals 12 residues. CDR1 and CDR2 from the germline V gene are SNHLY and FYNNEI. CDR3 nucleotides: TGTGCCAGCAGTGCCAACAGAGGCGAGCAGTTCTTC. Its protein is CASSANRGEQFF.

V gene TRBV6-2 or TRBV6-3 combines with J gene TRBJ2-5, with a weak D call TRBD2 (6 bases). Germline assignment: CDR1 MNHEY and CDR2 SVGEGT. V lost 6 bases and J 1 base, leaving 21 bases between the germline ends. This CDR3 has 17 residues. As DNA, the CDR3 is TGTGCCAGCAGAGGACGGTTGGGGGGAACCCTCCAAGAGACCCAGTACTTC. It translates to CASRGRLGGTLQETQYF.

J is TRBJ2-3 and V is TRBV29-1; 12 bases fit TRBD2. J was trimmed by 4 bases and V by 3 bases; bases with no gene match: 2. The germline CDR1 and CDR2 sequences are SQVTM and ANQGSEA. CDR3 length equals 14 residues. This chain's CDR3 is CSVDLAGGPDTQYF. The DNA of the CDR3 is TGCAGCGTTGACCTAGCGGGAGGGCCAGATACGCAGTATTTT.